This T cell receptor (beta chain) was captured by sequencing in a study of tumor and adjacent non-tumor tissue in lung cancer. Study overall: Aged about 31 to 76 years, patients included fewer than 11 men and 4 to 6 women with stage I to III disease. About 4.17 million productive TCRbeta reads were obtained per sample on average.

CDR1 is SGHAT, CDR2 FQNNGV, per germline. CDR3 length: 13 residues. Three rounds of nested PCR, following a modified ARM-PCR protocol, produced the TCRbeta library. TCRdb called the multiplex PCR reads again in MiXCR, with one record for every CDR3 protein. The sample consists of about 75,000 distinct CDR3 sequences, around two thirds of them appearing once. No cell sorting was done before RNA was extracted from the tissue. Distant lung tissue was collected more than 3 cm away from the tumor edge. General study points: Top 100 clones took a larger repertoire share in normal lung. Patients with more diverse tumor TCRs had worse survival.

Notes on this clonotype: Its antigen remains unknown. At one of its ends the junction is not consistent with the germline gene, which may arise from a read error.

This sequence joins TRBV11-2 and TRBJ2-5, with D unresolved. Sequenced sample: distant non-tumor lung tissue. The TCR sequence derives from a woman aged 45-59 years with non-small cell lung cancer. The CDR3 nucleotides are TGTGCCATCAGCGACGGTTACAGAGAAACCCAGTACTTC. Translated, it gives CAISDGYRETQYF. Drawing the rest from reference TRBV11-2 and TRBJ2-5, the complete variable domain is EAGVAQSPRYKIIEKRQSVAFWCNPISGHATLYWYQQILGQGPKLLIQFQNNGVVDDSQLPKDRFSAERLKGVDSTLKIQPAKLEDSAVYLCAISDGYRETQYFGPGTRLLVL.